One and the same sample provided the 6 T cell receptor beta chains below, sequenced in a study of blood T cell repertoires in COVID-19. Generated by immunoSEQ multiplex PCR, the TCRdb table keeps only in-frame clones and is missing some. The sample contains a few hundred thousand clones, 70% to 90% of which appear only once. The sample taken for sequencing was PBMCs or T cells enriched from blood (not recorded which). The source is a man aged 30 to 45 who had recovered from COVID-19.

The genes are TRBV7-9 and TRBJ1-5; no clear D gene. The V end lost 3 bases, the J end lost 4 bases, and 7 bases lay between the germline ends. The CDR3 has 13 amino acids. Germline V gives CDR1 SEHNR, CDR2 FQNEAQ (reference sequence). The DNA of the CDR3 is TGTGCCAGCAGCTTGGAGGATAATCAGCCCCAGCATTTT. Amino acids: CASSLEDNQPQHF. Variable domain in full (rest from reference TRBV7-9 and TRBJ1-5): DTGVSQNPRHKITKRGQNVTFRCDPISEHNRLYWYRQTLGQGPEFLTYFQNEAQLEKSRLLSDRFSAERPKGSFSTLEIQRTEQGDSAMYLCASSLEDNQPQHFGDGTRLSIL.

This clone has a single count. The chain links TRBV18 to TRBJ1-4; a weak D match, TRBD1 (6 bases). Germline values: CDR1 KGHSH, CDR2 LQKENI. The CDR3 extends over 16 amino acids. Between the trimmed V and J ends, which lost 3 bases and 6 bases, there was a span of 17 bases. Here the CDR3 reads CASSPRPGHQDEKLFF. CDR3 sequence (DNA): TGTGCCAGCTCACCTAGACCGGGACACCAGGATGAAAAACTGTTTTTT.

In its sample, this clone was seen once. V usage is TRBV6-5 and J usage is TRBJ1-3; D is undetermined. The CDR3 has 14 amino acids. The germline V gene has CDR1 MNHEY and CDR2 SVGAGI. V gave up 10 bases and J gave up 2 bases, with 15 bases separating them. CDR3 protein: CATKSGIAGNTIYF. CDR3 sequence (DNA): TGTGCCACAAAATCCGGGATCGCTGGAAACACCATATATTTT.

The V and J genes are TRBV29-1 and TRBJ1-4, with 7 bases fitting TRBD1. The junction had 3 bases not matched to a gene; V was cut back by 5 bases and J by 3 bases. The CDR3 is 13 residues long. CDR1 is SQVTM and CDR2 is ANQGSEA in the germline V gene. The CDR3 protein is CSVPGQSNEKLFF. The CDR3 DNA sequence: TGCAGCGTTCCGGGACAGTCTAATGAAAAACTGTTTTTT.

The chain employs TRBV18 and TRBJ2-7; possibly TRBD1 for D (6 bases). Between the trimmed V and J ends, which lost 3 bases and 3 bases, there was a span of 12 bases. There are 14 residues in the CDR3. Germline CDR1 is KGHSH and CDR2 is LQKENI. The CDR3 sequence is CASSPVTGNYEQYF. The CDR3, as DNA: TGTGCCAGCTCACCGGTGACAGGCAACTACGAGCAGTACTTC.

This sequence joins TRBV14 and TRBJ1-2; D gene uncertain. Germline CDR1 and CDR2: SGHDN and FVKESK. The CDR3 is made up of 13 amino acids. V gave up 4 bases and J gave up 4 bases, with 10 bases separating them. Written as DNA, the CDR3 is TGTGCCAGCAGCCCAGTAGACATCTATGGCTACACCTTC. Translating gives CASSPVDIYGYTF.